This T cell receptor beta chain is from a study of human T cells and chemical hapten exposure. Time point denoted: patch test 2, 6 weeks after DPC sensitization. Treatment specified: therapeutic diphenylcyclopropenone sensitization with weekly scalp DPC. Trimming shortened V by 5 bases and J by 4 bases, and 12 bases separated the two germline ends. The CDR3 runs 14 residues. TCRdb itself ran the RACE reads through MiXCR, one entry per CDR3 protein. This sample has roughly 69,000 distinct CDR3 sequences, with around 10% found just once. This clonotype has ten or more counts. Sequencing was performed on whole blood, taken in connection with sensitization to the hapten diphenylcyclopropenone (DPC). The J gene is TRBJ2-1, the V gene TRBV12-3 or TRBV12-4, with D unresolved. This sequence originates from a woman in her fifties or sixties with alopecia areata. Some clones in this sample may be carry-over from other donors' samples. The CDR3 DNA reads as TGTGCCAGCAGTGGTATTCTAGGTTACAATGAGCAGTTCTTC. Translating gives CASSGILGYNEQFF.